One and the same sample provided the 29 T cell receptor beta chains below, sequenced in a study of cytomegalovirus exposure and HLA in healthy donors. PCR involved 60 Vbeta and 13 Jbeta primers. TCRdb keeps only in-frame clones here, not all; method: immunoSEQ multiplex PCR. Found here are roughly 100,000 clones, 60% to 80% of them singletons; the top ten hold more than 2%. Sequencing used PBMCs. These receptors all come from a man in his forties or fifties in good health and CMV-seropositive.

The rearrangement links TRBV6-5 to TRBJ1-2, with D perhaps matching TRBD1 (5 bases). Germline assignment: CDR1 MNHEY and CDR2 SVGAGI. Trimming left V 0 bases short and J 1 base short, with 9 bases between. The CDR3 spans 15 residues. In DNA, the CDR3 is TGTGCCAGCAGTTACTCGAGCCAGGGTAACTATGGCTACACCTTC. It is translated as CASSYSSQGNYGYTF.

The chain carries TRBV19 and TRBJ2-2; 9 bases match TRBD2. The CDR3 is 15 residues long. Germline CDR1 and CDR2: LNHDA and SQIVND (reference sequence). Trimming removed 6 bases from V and 1 base from J; junction bases left unmatched: 3. The CDR3 sequence: CASRLLAGNTGELFF. The CDR3 DNA reads TGTGCCAGTAGGTTACTAGCGGGGAACACCGGGGAGCTGTTTTTT.

The V and J genes are TRBV5-6 and TRBJ1-2, with D unresolved. Trimming shortened V by 1 base and J by 7 bases, and 8 bases separated the two germline ends. The CDR3 has 12 amino acids. Germline CDR1 is SGHDT and CDR2 is YYEEEE. The CDR3 DNA reads TGTGCCAGCAGCTTGTCGGGGTCTGGCTACACCTTC. Amino acids: CASSLSGSGYTF.

The chain recombines TRBV6-5 with TRBJ2-1; TRBD2 is a possible D gene (5 bases). V lost 3 bases, J lost 11 bases, and 11 bases lay in between. Germline assignment: CDR1 MNHEY and CDR2 SVGAGI. The CDR3 length is 12 residues. CDR3 sequence reads: CASSYRTGKQFF. CDR3 bases: TGTGCCAGCAGTTATAGAACGGGGAAGCAGTTCTTC.

V gene TRBV30 combines with J gene TRBJ2-1; TRBD2 agrees at 7 bases. This CDR3 is 15 amino acids long. Germline-derived CDR1 and CDR2 are GTSNPN and SVGIG (reference sequence). Unmatched junction bases numbered 4, after V lost 2 bases and J lost 0 bases. CDR3 amino acids: CAWSWGGSSYNEQFF. CDR3 DNA: TGTGCCTGGAGTTGGGGCGGGAGCTCCTACAATGAGCAGTTCTTC.

The gene calls are TRBV29-1 and TRBJ2-5; 8 bases are shared with TRBD1. After removal of 4 bases from V and 2 bases from J, the junction contained 6 bases not matched to a gene. From germline, CDR1 is SQVTM and CDR2 ANQGSEA. This CDR3 comprises 14 residues. CDR3 amino acids: CSVVRTGIQETQYF. The CDR3 coding sequence is TGCAGCGTTGTGAGGACAGGGATTCAAGAGACCCAGTACTTC.

The CDR3 DNA follows: TGCGCCAGCAGCACCGGGAACAGACTAGCGGGGGAGTTGGAGACCCAGTACTTC. Residues: CASSTGNRLAGELETQYF. The chain has TRBV5-1 and TRBJ2-5; 12 nucleotides line up with TRBD2. Per the germline V gene, CDR1 is SGHRS and CDR2 is YFSETQ. Trimming cost V 4 bases and J 5 bases; bases outside gene matches: 15. CDR3 length equals 18 residues. The full variable domain, rest sourced from reference TRBV5-1 and TRBJ2-5, is KAGVTQTPRYLIKTRGQQVTLSCSPISGHRSVSWYQQTPGQGLQFLFEYFSETQRNKGNFPGRFSGRQFSNSRSEMNVSTLELGDSALYLCASSTGNRLAGELETQYFGPGTRLLVL.

V usage is TRBV4-1 and J usage is TRBJ2-3; TRBD1 matches at 11 bases. The CDR3 is made up of 17 amino acids. CDR1 is MGHRA and CDR2 is YSYEKL in the germline V gene. The junction had 8 bases not matched to a gene; V was cut back by 0 bases and J by 6 bases. As DNA, the CDR3 is TGCGCCAGCAGCCAAGAGGGGACAGGGGGGTTCTGGGATACGCAGTATTTT. This codes for CASSQEGTGGFWDTQYF.

The genes are TRBV11-2 and TRBJ1-2, with D unclear. V gave up 0 bases and J gave up 2 bases, with 7 bases separating them. The CDR3 contains 14 residues. Per germline, CDR1 SGHAT and CDR2 FQNNGV. CDR3 amino acids: CASSLENRNYGYTF. The CDR3 DNA follows: TGTGCCAGCAGCTTAGAAAACAGAAACTATGGCTACACCTTC.

The chain is built from TRBV11-2 and TRBJ2-3; 9 bases agree with TRBD1. Germline CDR1 is SGHAT and CDR2 is FQNNGV. The CDR3 runs to 17 residues. V gave up 4 bases and J gave up 2 bases; unmatched junction bases: 10. CDR3 DNA sequence: TGTGCCAGCAGCTCACCAGGGACAGGGCTTCCCACAGATACGCAGTATTTT. Protein product: CASSSPGTGLPTDTQYF.

V gene TRBV6-6 combines with J gene TRBJ2-7; perhaps TRBD2 as D (6 bases). Between the trimmed V and J ends, which lost 2 bases and 5 bases, there was a span of 16 bases. The CDR3 runs to 15 residues. The germline CDR1 and CDR2 sequences are MNHNY and SVGAGI (reference sequence). The CDR3 spells CASSYPLRRVHEQYF. The CDR3 DNA is TGTGCCAGCAGTTACCCGCTCAGGAGGGTCCACGAGCAGTACTTC.

The chain joins TRBV18 to TRBJ2-3; D is unresolved. CDR3 size: 17 residues. Germline CDR1 KGHSH, CDR2 LQKENI. With 3 bases removed from V and 3 bases from J, the gap between germline ends came to 19 bases. The CDR3 nucleotides are TGTGCCAGCTCACCTCGGTTACAGACCCTCGAGACAGATACGCAGTATTTT. This codes for CASSPRLQTLETDTQYF.

This rearrangement joins TRBV9 to TRBJ2-1, with D maybe TRBD1 (6 bases). V was trimmed by 4 bases and J by 2 bases, leaving 19 bases between them. The V gene's germline CDR1 is SGDLS and CDR2 YYNGEE. This CDR3 is built from 17 residues. Here the CDR3 DNA reads TGTGCCAGCAGCCCCCGGAAGGGCAGGGGTACCTACAATGAGCAGTTCTTC. Its translation is CASSPRKGRGTYNEQFF.

This clone was seen only a few times. The genes are TRBV19 and TRBJ2-5; 7 bases are a match to TRBD1. In germline, CDR1 is LNHDA, CDR2 SQIVND (reference sequence). CDR3 length equals 14 residues. Unmatched junction bases numbered 4, after V lost 4 bases and J lost 2 bases. The CDR3 protein is CASSKGGGQETQYF. In DNA, the CDR3 is TGTGCCAGTAGTAAAGGGGGCGGACAAGAGACCCAGTACTTC.

This clone appeared once. This rearrangement joins TRBV27 to TRBJ2-2, with TRBD2 matching 8 bases. Germline CDR1 MNHEY, CDR2 SMNVEV (reference sequence). V lost 3 bases to trimming and J lost 6 bases; unmatched junction nucleotides: 12. The CDR3 covers 17 residues. The CDR3 is CASSFSVGRARAGELFF. In nucleotides, the CDR3 is TGTGCCAGCAGTTTCTCAGTCGGGAGGGCCCGGGCCGGGGAGCTGTTTTTT.

This clone appeared a few times. The rearrangement joins TRBV6-5 to TRBJ2-3, with 9 positions matching TRBD1. CDR1 and CDR2 from the germline V gene are MNHEY and SVGAGI. V lost 0 bases, J lost 3 bases, and 1 base stayed unmatched. The CDR3 loop spans 15 amino acids. CDR3 nucleotides: TGTGCCAGCAGTTACTCAGGGACAGGGACAGATACGCAGTATTTT. It yields the protein CASSYSGTGTDTQYF.

The J gene is TRBJ1-2, the V gene TRBV5-1, with 7 nucleotides matching TRBD1. Trimming cost V 4 bases and J 7 bases; bases outside gene matches: 13. This CDR3 is 15 amino acids long. In germline, CDR1 is SGHRS, CDR2 YFSETQ. The DNA of the CDR3 is TGCGCCAGCAGCCAGTGGACAGGTTCGCGGAGTGGCTACACCTTC. Translation: CASSQWTGSRSGYTF. Variable domain in full (rest from reference TRBV5-1 and TRBJ1-2): KAGVTQTPRYLIKTRGQQVTLSCSPISGHRSVSWYQQTPGQGLQFLFEYFSETQRNKGNFPGRFSGRQFSNSRSEMNVSTLELGDSALYLCASSQWTGSRSGYTFGSGTRLTVV.

This clone was counted a few times. The gene calls are TRBV5-6 and TRBJ2-5, with 9 bases that match TRBD1. Trimming cost V 4 bases and J 4 bases; bases outside gene matches: 8. From germline, CDR1 is SGHDT and CDR2 YYEEEE. This CDR3 has 15 amino acids. CDR3 residues: CASSLTGGLRETQYF. The CDR3 DNA follows: TGTGCCAGCAGCCTGACAGGGGGACTTAGAGAGACCCAGTACTTC.

This chain's CDR3 is CASSARQGGTGELFF. For the CDR3, the DNA is TGTGCCAGTAGTGCCAGACAGGGAGGTACCGGGGAGCTGTTTTTT. This chain uses TRBV19 with TRBJ2-2; a weak D match, TRBD1 (7 bases). Deletions cut 5 bases from V and 5 bases from J, with 15 bases between. Germline V gives CDR1 LNHDA, CDR2 SQIVND (reference sequence). The CDR3 is 15 amino acids.

The genes are TRBV2 and TRBJ2-2, with D perhaps TRBD2 (6 bases). CDR3 length: 14 amino acids. Trimming stripped 7 bases from V and 3 bases from J, with 12 bases between. CDR1 SNHLY and CDR2 FYNNEI come from the germline V gene. Here the CDR3 reads CASTGGFDTGELFF. CDR3 nucleotides: TGTGCCAGCACCGGGGGTTTCGACACCGGGGAGCTGTTTTTT.

This sequence joins TRBV7-2 and TRBJ2-1, with D possibly matching TRBD2 (6 bases). The CDR3 runs 13 residues. Germline CDR1 SGHTA, CDR2 FQGNSA. The V end was cut by 6 bases, the J end by 3 bases, with 9 bases between. The CDR3 reads CASSYSGYNEQFF. In DNA form, the CDR3 reads TGTGCCAGCAGTTATAGCGGCTACAATGAGCAGTTCTTC.

The V call is TRBV28, the J call TRBJ1-1; D gene unclear. V lost 3 bases and J 0 bases, leaving 11 bases between the germline ends. This CDR3 is built from 15 residues. The V gene's germline CDR1 is MDHEN and CDR2 SYDVKM. This chain's CDR3 is CASSLPSGMNTEAFF. In DNA, the CDR3 is TGTGCCAGCAGTTTGCCGTCAGGAATGAACACTGAAGCTTTCTTT.

The J gene is TRBJ2-7, the V gene TRBV5-6; 9 positions agree with TRBD1. V shed 4 bases, J shed 2 bases, and the junction held 7 bases outside the gene matches. The CDR3 contains 15 residues. From germline, CDR1 is SGHDT and CDR2 YYEEEE. The CDR3 loop is CASSVGQGNPYEQYF. Here the CDR3 DNA reads TGTGCCAGCAGCGTGGGACAGGGAAACCCCTACGAGCAGTACTTC.

The rearrangement joins TRBV29-1 to TRBJ1-1; 11 nucleotides align to TRBD1. Looked up from germline, CDR1 is SQVTM and CDR2 is ANQGSEA. The CDR3 consists of 15 residues. V lost 3 bases, J lost 3 bases, and 6 bases stayed unmatched. The CDR3 DNA is TGCAGCGTTGACGCGCTGGGACAGGGGGACACTGAAGCTTTCTTT. Encoded protein: CSVDALGQGDTEAFF.

The rearrangement links TRBV2 to TRBJ2-6; 8 positions agree with TRBD2. CDR3 size: 18 residues. CDR1 is SNHLY, CDR2 FYNNEI, per germline. With V trimmed by 7 bases and J by 0 bases, 11 bases remained unmatched. DNA for the CDR3: TGTGCCAGCACCCCTAGCGGGCCCACGAGCTCTGGGGCCAACGTCCTGACTTTC. This sequence encodes CASTPSGPTSSGANVLTF.

This chain links TRBV6-1 with TRBJ1-5; D remains ambiguous. This CDR3 has 15 amino acids. V was clipped by 3 bases and J by 0 bases, with 9 bases between them. Germline values: CDR1 MNHNS, CDR2 SASEGT. In DNA, the CDR3 is TGTGCCAGCAGTGACAGGATCCTTAGCAATCAGCCCCAGCATTTT. Translating it yields CASSDRILSNQPQHF.

The chain couples TRBV5-5 to TRBJ2-2; possible D gene TRBD1, 6 bases. Germline CDR1 is SGHKS and CDR2 is YYEKEE (reference sequence). V gave up 4 bases and J gave up 6 bases, with 16 bases separating them. The CDR3 is 15 amino acids. CDR3 amino acids: CASSPRYRESGELFF. The CDR3 DNA sequence: TGTGCCAGCAGCCCCCGGTACAGGGAATCCGGGGAGCTGTTTTTT.

This clone came up a few times. The chain employs TRBV7-8 and TRBJ2-6; TRBD2 is a possible D gene (5 bases). Trimming cost V 6 bases and J 1 base, with 10 bases left between them. The CDR3 loop spans 15 amino acids. CDR1 SGHVS and CDR2 FQNEAQ come from the germline V gene. The CDR3: CASRRGRSGANVLTF. The DNA of the CDR3 is TGTGCCAGCAGGAGAGGGAGATCTGGGGCCAACGTCCTGACTTTC.

The chain joins TRBV10-3 to TRBJ1-2, with D possibly being TRBD1 (5 bases). The ends were cut back, 1 base at V and 2 bases at J, with 8 bases in the middle. The length of the CDR3 is 14 residues. Germline V gene sequence: CDR1 ENHRY, CDR2 SYGVKD. The CDR3 DNA is TGTGCCATCAGTGAGTTTACAGGAAACTATGGCTACACCTTC. It specifies CAISEFTGNYGYTF.